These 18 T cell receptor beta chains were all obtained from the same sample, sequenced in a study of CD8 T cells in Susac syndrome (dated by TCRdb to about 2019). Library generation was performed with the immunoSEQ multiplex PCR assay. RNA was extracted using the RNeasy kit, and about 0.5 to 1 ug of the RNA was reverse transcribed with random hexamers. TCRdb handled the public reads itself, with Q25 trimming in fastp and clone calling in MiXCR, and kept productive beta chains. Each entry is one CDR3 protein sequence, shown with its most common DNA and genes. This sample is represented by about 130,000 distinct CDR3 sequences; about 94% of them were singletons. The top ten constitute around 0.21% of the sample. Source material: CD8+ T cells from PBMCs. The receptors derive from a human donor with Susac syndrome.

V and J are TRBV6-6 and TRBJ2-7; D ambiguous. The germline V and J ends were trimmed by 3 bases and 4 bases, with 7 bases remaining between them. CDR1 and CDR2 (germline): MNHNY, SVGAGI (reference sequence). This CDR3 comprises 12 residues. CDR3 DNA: TGTGCCAGCAGTTATTCATCATACGAGCAGTACTTC. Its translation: CASSYSSYEQYF.

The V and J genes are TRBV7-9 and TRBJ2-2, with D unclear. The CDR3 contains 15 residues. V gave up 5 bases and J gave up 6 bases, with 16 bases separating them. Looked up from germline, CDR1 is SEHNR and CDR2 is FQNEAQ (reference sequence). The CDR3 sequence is CASSPSGSTAGELFF. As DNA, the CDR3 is TGTGCCAGCAGCCCATCCGGGTCCACGGCCGGGGAGCTGTTTTTT.

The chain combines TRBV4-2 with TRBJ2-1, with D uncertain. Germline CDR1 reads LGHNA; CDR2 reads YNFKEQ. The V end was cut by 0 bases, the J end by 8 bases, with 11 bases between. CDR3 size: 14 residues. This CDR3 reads CASSQDIGVDEQFF. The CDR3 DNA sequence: TGTGCCAGCAGCCAAGATATTGGGGTCGATGAGCAGTTCTTC.

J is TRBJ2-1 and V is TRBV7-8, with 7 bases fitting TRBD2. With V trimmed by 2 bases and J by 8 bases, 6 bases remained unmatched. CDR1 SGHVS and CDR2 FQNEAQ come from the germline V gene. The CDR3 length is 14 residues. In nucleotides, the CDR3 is TGTGCCAGCAGCTTATGGGAGGGAATAGATGAGCAGTTCTTC. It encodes CASSLWEGIDEQFF.

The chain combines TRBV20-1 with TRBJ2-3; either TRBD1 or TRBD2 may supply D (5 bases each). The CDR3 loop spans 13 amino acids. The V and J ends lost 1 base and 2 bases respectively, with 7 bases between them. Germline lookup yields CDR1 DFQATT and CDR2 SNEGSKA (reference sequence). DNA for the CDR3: TGCAGTGCTAGAGGTGGGACCACAGATACGCAGTATTTT. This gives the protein CSARGGTTDTQYF.

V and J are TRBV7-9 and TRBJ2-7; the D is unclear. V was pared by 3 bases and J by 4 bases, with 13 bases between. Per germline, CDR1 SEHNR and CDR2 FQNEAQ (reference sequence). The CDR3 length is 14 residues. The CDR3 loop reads CASSFDPAVYEQYF. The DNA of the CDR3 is TGTGCCAGCAGCTTCGACCCCGCCGTTTACGAGCAGTACTTC.

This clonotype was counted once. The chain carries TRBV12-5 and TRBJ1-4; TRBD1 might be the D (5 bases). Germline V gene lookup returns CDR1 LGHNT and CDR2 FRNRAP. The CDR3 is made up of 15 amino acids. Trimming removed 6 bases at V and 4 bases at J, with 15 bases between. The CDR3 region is CASGETQGFNEKLFF. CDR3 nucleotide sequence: TGTGCTAGTGGGGAAACCCAGGGATTTAATGAAAAACTGTTTTTT.

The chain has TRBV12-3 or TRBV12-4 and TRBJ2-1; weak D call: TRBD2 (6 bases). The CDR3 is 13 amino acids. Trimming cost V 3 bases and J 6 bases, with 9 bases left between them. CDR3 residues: CASSLGGPNEQFF. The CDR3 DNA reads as TGTGCCAGCAGTTTGGGAGGTCCCAATGAGCAGTTCTTC.

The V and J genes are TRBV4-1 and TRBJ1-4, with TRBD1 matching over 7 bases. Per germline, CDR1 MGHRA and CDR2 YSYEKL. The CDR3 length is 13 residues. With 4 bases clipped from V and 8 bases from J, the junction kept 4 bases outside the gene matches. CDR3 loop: CASSRGTEEKLFF. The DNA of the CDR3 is TGCGCCAGCAGCCGTGGGACAGAGGAAAAACTGTTTTTT.

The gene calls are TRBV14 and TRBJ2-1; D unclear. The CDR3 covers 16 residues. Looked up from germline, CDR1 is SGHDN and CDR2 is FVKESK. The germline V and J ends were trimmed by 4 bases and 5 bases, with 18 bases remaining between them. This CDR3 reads CASSRDPNLEDNEQFF. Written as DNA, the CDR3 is TGTGCCAGCAGCCGAGACCCAAACCTAGAGGACAATGAGCAGTTCTTC.

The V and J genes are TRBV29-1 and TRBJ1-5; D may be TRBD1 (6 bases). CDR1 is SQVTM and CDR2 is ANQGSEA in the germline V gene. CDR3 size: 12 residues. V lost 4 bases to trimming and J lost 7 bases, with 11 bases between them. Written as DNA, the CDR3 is TGCAGCGTTGGGTCAGGGGACCAGCCCCAGCATTTT. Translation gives CSVGSGDQPQHF.

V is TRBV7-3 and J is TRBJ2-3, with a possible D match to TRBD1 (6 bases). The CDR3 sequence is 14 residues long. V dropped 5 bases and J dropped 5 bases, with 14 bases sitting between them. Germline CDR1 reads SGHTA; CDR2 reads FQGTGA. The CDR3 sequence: CASSPSGGGDTQYF. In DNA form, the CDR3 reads TGTGCCAGCAGCCCCAGTGGGGGCGGAGATACGCAGTATTTT.

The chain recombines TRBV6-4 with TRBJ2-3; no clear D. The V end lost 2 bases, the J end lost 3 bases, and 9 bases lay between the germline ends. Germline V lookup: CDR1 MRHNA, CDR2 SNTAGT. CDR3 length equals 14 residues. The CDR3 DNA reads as TGTGCCAGCAGTGACGGGCAGACTACAGATACGCAGTATTTT. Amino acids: CASSDGQTTDTQYF.

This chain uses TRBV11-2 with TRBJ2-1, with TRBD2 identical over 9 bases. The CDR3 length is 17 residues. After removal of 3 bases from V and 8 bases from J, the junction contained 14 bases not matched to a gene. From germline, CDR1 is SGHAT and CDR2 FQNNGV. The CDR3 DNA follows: TGTGCCAGCAGCTTCCCGCGGGGGGGGAGGGGTGTGGATGAGCAGTTCTTC. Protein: CASSFPRGGRGVDEQFF. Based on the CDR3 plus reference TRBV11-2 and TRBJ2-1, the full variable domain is EAGVAQSPRYKIIEKRQSVAFWCNPISGHATLYWYQQILGQGPKLLIQFQNNGVVDDSQLPKDRFSAERLKGVDSTLKIQPAKLEDSAVYLCASSFPRGGRGVDEQFFGPGTRLTVL.

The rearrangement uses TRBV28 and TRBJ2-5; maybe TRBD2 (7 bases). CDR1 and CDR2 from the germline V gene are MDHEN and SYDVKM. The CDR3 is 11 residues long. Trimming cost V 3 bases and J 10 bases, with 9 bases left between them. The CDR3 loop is CASSLGGGQYF. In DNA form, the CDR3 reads TGTGCCAGCAGTTTGGGAGGGGGCCAGTACTTC.

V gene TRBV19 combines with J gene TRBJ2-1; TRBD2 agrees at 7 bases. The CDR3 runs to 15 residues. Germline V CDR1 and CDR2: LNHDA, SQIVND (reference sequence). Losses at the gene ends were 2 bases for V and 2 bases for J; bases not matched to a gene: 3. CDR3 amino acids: CASSISGGAYNEQFF. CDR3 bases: TGTGCCAGTAGTATATCGGGAGGCGCCTACAATGAGCAGTTCTTC.

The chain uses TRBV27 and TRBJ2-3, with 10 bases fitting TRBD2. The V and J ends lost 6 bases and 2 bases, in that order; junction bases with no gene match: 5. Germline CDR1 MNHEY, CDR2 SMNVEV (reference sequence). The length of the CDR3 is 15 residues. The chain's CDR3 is CASRTLAGATDTQYF. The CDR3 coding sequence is TGTGCCAGCAGGACGCTAGCGGGGGCCACAGATACGCAGTATTTT.

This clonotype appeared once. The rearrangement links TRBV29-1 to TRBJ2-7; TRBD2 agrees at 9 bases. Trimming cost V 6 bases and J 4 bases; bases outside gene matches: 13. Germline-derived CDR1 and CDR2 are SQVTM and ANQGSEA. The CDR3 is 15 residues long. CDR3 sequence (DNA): TGCAGCGTCCGCGAGGTGGTTAGCGGGAGATACGAGCAGTACTTC. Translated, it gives CSVREVVSGRYEQYF.